The clone carrying this T cell receptor beta chain has just one count. Its target is unknown. Clones were read by immunoSEQ multiplex PCR, and TCRdb kept only the in-frame ones, dropping some. The sample includes a few hundred thousand clones, more than 60% seen only once; the top ten take more than 9%. This record belongs to a study of shared clonotypes between healthy human individuals. Study observations and caveats: It was only blood that was sampled, and tissue repertoires likely differ.

Sequenced input: memory CD4+ T cells sorted from blood. Subset noted: CD45RA-negative fraction. This receptor was identified in a young man in good health.

The CDR3 loop reads CASSDRPSNQPQHF. CDR3 bases: TGTGCCAGCAGTGACAGGCCTAGCAATCAGCCCCAGCATTTT. The chain joins TRBV6-1 to TRBJ1-5; unclear D gene. Trimming took 3 bases from V and 0 from J, leaving 6 bases between them. This CDR3 contains 14 residues. Germline loops: CDR1 MNHNS, CDR2 SASEGT.